The rows below give T cell receptor beta chains drawn from one sample of a study of beta chain features in type 1 diabetes. The table came from immunoSEQ multiplex PCR; TCRdb's copy has only in-frame clones and leaves some out. The sample lists 200,000 to 300,000 clones, approximately 11% occurring once. Material for sequencing was naive CD4+ T cells from blood. The source of these receptors is a young man with type 1 diabetes. Both conserved end residues are part of each CDR3. The D gene is left open where the match is weak. The size field is filled for only some rows; it gives once, few, many or a size class.

D gene	clone size	V gene	J gene	CDR3 DNA	CDR3 protein
.	few	TRBV11-3	TRBJ2-5	TGTGCCAGCAGCTTACAGGGTTCGGAGACCCAGTACTTC	CASSLQGSETQYF
TRBD1	few	TRBV5-6	TRBJ2-5	TGTGCCAGCAGCTTGACAGGGGAGAAGACCCAGTACTTC	CASSLTGEKTQYF
TRBD2	few	TRBV29-1	TRBJ2-1	TGCAGCGTCCTGGGGACTAGCGCATCTCTGAATGAGCAGTTCTTC	CSVLGTSASLNEQFF
.	few	TRBV23-1	TRBJ2-3	TGCGCCAGCAGTCAACTCCCGGATACGCAGTATTTT	CASSQLPDTQYF
.	few	TRBV6-1	TRBJ1-2	TGTGCCAGCAGTAACCAGGGCTATGGCTACACCTTC	CASSNQGYGYTF
TRBD1	.	TRBV27	TRBJ2-5	TGTGCCAGCAGTTGGGACAGGCTCGGAGAGACCCAGTACTTC	CASSWDRLGETQYF
.	.	TRBV2	TRBJ2-5	TGTGCCAGCAGTGAAGGGGCTAAACGTCAAGAGACCCAGTACTTC	CASSEGAKRQETQYF
TRBD1	few	TRBV7-8	TRBJ1-2	TGTGCCAGCAGCTTTGGACAGGGTCAAGCGGGTTATGGCTACACCTTC	CASSFGQGQAGYGYTF
.	.	TRBV7-9	TRBJ2-7	TGTGCCAGCAGCCTCGGGAGATACAGCGAGCAGTACTTC	CASSLGRYSEQYF
TRBD1	.	TRBV7-2	TRBJ1-1	TGTGCCAGCAGCGTGACAGGGGGGAACACTGAAGCTTTCTTT	CASSVTGGNTEAFF
.	few	TRBV4-2	TRBJ1-6	TGTGCCAGCAGCCAAGGGCCGAGGACAGCGAATTCACCCCTCCACTTT	CASSQGPRTANSPLHF
TRBD1	few	TRBV18	TRBJ1-5	TGTGCCAGCTCCGCAACAGGGGATGGCAATCAGCCCCAGCATTTT	CASSATGDGNQPQHF
.	.	TRBV4-2	TRBJ1-2	TGTGCCAGCAGCCAAGACCTTCAGGAACGCTATGGCTACACCTTC	CASSQDLQERYGYTF
.	few	TRBV30	TRBJ1-2	TGTGCCTGGAGTTGGGCTCCTAACTATGGCTACACCTTC	CAWSWAPNYGYTF
.	few	TRBV11-2	TRBJ2-2	TGTGCCAGCAGCTTAGTACCGGGGTCGAACACCGGGGAGCTGTTTTTT	CASSLVPGSNTGELFF
TRBD2	.	TRBV29-1	TRBJ2-7	TGCAGCGCCCTAGCGGAGAGCTCCTACGAGCAGTACTTC	CSALAESSYEQYF
.	.	TRBV9	TRBJ2-3	TGTGCCAGCAGCAGGGAGGTGCACACAGATACGCAGTATTTT	CASSREVHTDTQYF
.	few	TRBV18	TRBJ2-1	TGTGCCAGCTCTCAACAGGGCCCGAATGAGCAGTTCTTC	CASSQQGPNEQFF